The rows below give T cell receptor beta chains drawn from one sample of a study of blood T cell repertoires in COVID-19. The assay was immunoSEQ multiplex PCR, and TCRdb's table has in-frame clones only and misses some. The table lists 250,000 to 350,000 clones, around 89% of them singletons. The sequenced material came from peripheral blood. The receptors originated from a woman in her sixties with acute or convalescent COVID-19. CDR3s include the opening cysteine and the closing phenylalanine or tryptophan. A D gene is named only where the DNA matches it firmly. The size field is filled for only some rows; it gives once, few, many or a size class.

. | TRBJ2-1 | . | TRBV5-4 | CASSLANDNEQFF | TGTGCCAGCAGCTTGGCAAATGACAATGAGCAGTTCTTC
TRBD1 | TRBJ2-7 | . | TRBV7-7 | CASSSTGWVSYEQYF | TGTGCTAGCAGCTCGACAGGGTGGGTCTCCTACGAGCAGTACTTC
. | TRBJ2-4 | . | TRBV6-1 | CASSESLGVAKNIQYF | TGTGCCAGCAGTGAATCCCTAGGGGTGGCCAAAAACATTCAGTACTTC
. | TRBJ2-7 | . | TRBV27 | CASSWGGQTYEQYF | TGTGCCAGCAGTTGGGGGGGACAAACCTACGAGCAGTACTTC
. | TRBJ2-7 | . | TRBV6-5 | CASSYSRDRSYEQYF | TGTGCCAGCAGTTACTCCCGGGATCGCTCCTACGAGCAGTACTTC
. | TRBJ1-2 | . | TRBV28 | CASSTKTGPNYGYTF | TGTGCCAGCAGTACCAAAACAGGACCCAACTATGGCTACACCTTC
. | TRBJ2-1 | . | TRBV7-7 | CASSPRLHDEQFF | TGTGCCAGCAGCCCCAGACTCCACGATGAGCAGTTCTTC
TRBD2 | TRBJ2-7 | . | TRBV13 | CASSLEGDRTSGVHYEQYF | TGTGCCAGCAGCTTAGAGGGGGATAGGACTAGCGGGGTCCATTACGAGCAGTACTTC
. | TRBJ2-3 | . | TRBV5-1 | CASSTRGEGTDTQYF | TGCGCCAGCAGCACGCGGGGCGAGGGCACAGATACGCAGTATTTT
TRBD1 | TRBJ1-1 | . | TRBV7-9 | CASRQQGTRAFF | TGTGCCAGCAGACAACAGGGGACTCGAGCTTTCTTT
TRBD1 | TRBJ2-2 | few | TRBV2 | CASNPTGEVTGELFF | TGTGCCAGCAATCCGACAGGGGAGGTCACCGGGGAGCTGTTTTTT
TRBD2 | TRBJ2-3 | . | TRBV5-1 | CASSLSLRGGTDTQYF | TGCGCCAGCAGCCTAAGTTTGCGGGGGGGAACAGATACGCAGTATTTT
TRBD2 | TRBJ2-7 | . | TRBV27 | CASHPRGGPGEQYF | TGTGCCAGCCACCCCCGGGGGGGCCCTGGCGAGCAGTACTTC
TRBD2 | TRBJ2-2 | . | TRBV5-5 | CAKPTSGGNTGELFF | TGTGCCAAGCCGACTAGCGGGGGGAACACCGGGGAGCTGTTTTTT
TRBD1 | TRBJ1-5 | . | TRBV4-1 | CASSLGQGARNQPQHF | TGCGCCAGCAGCCTGGGACAGGGGGCGCGGAATCAGCCCCAGCATTTT
. | TRBJ1-3 | . | TRBV6-5 | CASTPAGQSGNTIYF | TGTGCCAGCACTCCTGCGGGGCAGTCTGGAAACACCATATATTTT
. | TRBJ1-1 | . | TRBV24-1 | CATSDFGEVEAFF | TGTGCCACCAGTGATTTTGGGGAGGTTGAAGCTTTCTTT
TRBD2 | TRBJ2-1 | once | TRBV10-3 | CAISKLWTSGRLSYNEQFF | TGTGCCATCAGTAAGCTATGGACTAGCGGGAGGTTGTCCTACAATGAGCAGTTCTTC
TRBD1 | TRBJ1-2 | . | TRBV4-1 | CASSQEGQGARGSGYTF | TGCGCCAGCAGCCAAGAAGGACAGGGGGCGAGGGGGAGTGGCTACACCTTC
TRBD1 | TRBJ1-4 | once | TRBV27 | CASSPTGVGEKLFF | TGTGCCAGCAGTCCGACAGGGGTGGGTGAAAAACTGTTTTTT
. | TRBJ2-2 | . | TRBV7-9 | CASSLAPSGRIGELFF | TGTGCCAGCAGCTTAGCGCCGTCGGGGAGGATCGGGGAGCTGTTTTTT
. | TRBJ1-5 | . | TRBV5-6 | CASSLDGGRNGNQPQHF | TGTGCCAGCAGCTTGGATGGAGGGCGGAATGGCAATCAGCCCCAGCATTTT
TRBD1 | TRBJ2-2 | . | TRBV9 | CASSVGQRNTGELFF | TGTGCCAGCAGCGTGGGACAGCGGAACACCGGGGAGCTGTTTTTT
TRBD1 | TRBJ1-6 | . | TRBV19 | CASSIGQGVYNSPLHF | TGTGCCAGTAGTATCGGACAGGGGGTGTATAATTCACCCCTCCACTTT